The text below deals with one T cell receptor (beta chain). What it recognizes is unknown. The data were taken from a study of cytomegalovirus exposure and HLA in healthy donors. CDR3 length equals 14 residues. V was clipped by 1 base and J by 2 bases, with 8 bases between them. CDR1 and CDR2 from the germline V gene are SNHLY and FYNNEI. Study-level results: Roughly even sequencing depth across donors was the assumption behind the presence/absence analyses. Some V segments, including TRBV6-2 and TRBV6-3, were excluded as indistinguishable.

This PCR relied on a set of 60 Vbeta primers and 13 Jbeta primers. Clones were read by immunoSEQ multiplex PCR, and TCRdb kept only the in-frame ones, dropping some. The listing records about 190,000 clones. The J gene is TRBJ2-5, the V gene TRBV2; D remains ambiguous. The source is a man in his thirties or forties in good health and CMV-seronegative. The sample taken for sequencing was PBMCs. CDR3 protein: CASSEVQLQETQYF. The CDR3 DNA reads as TGTGCCAGCAGTGAAGTACAGCTACAAGAGACCCAGTACTTC.